The present T cell receptor (beta chain) was sequenced within a study of T cell responses to AZD1222 COVID-19 vaccine. This CDR3 is built from 15 residues. CDR1 is MNHEY and CDR2 is SVGAGI in the germline V gene. Trimming stripped 6 bases from V and 1 base from J, with 15 bases between. Study-level results: Donor demographics were predominantly white British with a female majority; clonal diversity may be underestimated. Sampling that yielded the repertoires occurred only after the peak T cell response. The number of AZD1222 recipients seropositive at baseline was only five or six.

Data came from immunoSEQ multiplex PCR; TCRdb stores just in-frame clones and leaves some out. The sample has roughly 69,000 clones; around 80% are singletons. Analyses pooled second doses at about 4 or about 12 weeks. To note about this clone: Its antigen is as yet unknown.

The TCR was taken from an adult who received the AZD1222 COVID-19 vaccine. The genes are TRBV6-5 and TRBJ1-1; D perhaps matches TRBD1 (5 bases). The sample here was peripheral blood, taken 28 days after the second AZD1222 dose. The CDR3 sequence is CASSRRGAGNTEAFF. The CDR3 nucleotides are TGTGCCAGCAGCCGTAGAGGGGCGGGGAACACTGAAGCTTTCTTT.